These 2 T cell receptor beta chains originate from one sample sequenced in a study of T cell responses to AZD1222 COVID-19 vaccine. Sequencing was performed with immunoSEQ multiplex PCR; in TCRdb, only in-frame clones are kept and a portion is missing. The sample has approximately 200,000 clones; roughly 88% are singletons. Sequenced here: peripheral blood, sampled on day 0 of AZD1222 vaccination. The receptors were gathered from an adult in good health.

The chain couples TRBV9 to TRBJ2-1; possibly TRBD2 for D (6 bases). This CDR3 is built from 18 residues. The germline CDR1 and CDR2 sequences are SGDLS and YYNGEE. V shed 4 bases and J shed 1 base, with 21 bases lying between them. In DNA, the CDR3 is TGTGCCAGCAGCTCAGGTGGGGGGTTCCCCGGGTCCTACAATGAGCAGTTCTTC. Its protein product is CASSSGGGFPGSYNEQFF.

Worth noting for this clone: Other DNA sequences in the same sample also yield this CDR3. CDR3 loop: CASRPDRSSYNEQFF. The CDR3 coding sequence is TGTGCCAGTAGACCGGACAGGAGCTCCTACAATGAGCAGTTCTTC. This chain uses TRBV19 with TRBJ2-1; TRBD1 agrees at 7 bases. CDR3 length equals 15 residues. Trimming removed 6 bases from V and 0 bases from J; junction bases left unmatched: 5. From germline, CDR1 is LNHDA and CDR2 SQIVND (reference sequence). Full variable domain (outside the CDR3, taken from reference TRBV19 and TRBJ2-1): DGGITQSPKYLFRKEGQNVTLSCEQNLNHDAMYWYRQDPGQGLRLIYYSQIVNDFQKGDIAEGYSVSREKKESFPLTVTSAQKNPTAFYLCASRPDRSSYNEQFFGPGTRLTVL.